Listed below are T cell receptor beta chains from one sample, sequenced in a study of regulatory T cells in long-lasting Graves disease. From the multiplex PCR reads, TCRdb called clonotypes with MiXCR, one entry per CDR3 protein. The sample carries under 300,000 distinct CDR3 sequences, 20% recorded once. The sample in question was peripheral blood mononuclear cells (PBMCs), obtained at new diagnosis, from a patient treated with antithyroid drugs. All receptors derive from a female donor with Graves disease. Both conserved end residues are part of each CDR3. Each record gives: clone size, J gene, D gene, V gene, CDR3 protein, CDR3 DNA. D genes are given only for firm matches. Only some rows state a clone size, as once, few, many or a class for expanded clones.

abundance: NA
j_gene: TRBJ1-1
d_gene: NA
v_gene: TRBV19
CDR3aa: CASNRGQAVLNTEAFF
CDR3nt: TGTGCCAGTAACCGTGGCCAGGCCGTACTAAACACTGAAGCTTTCTTT

abundance: many
j_gene: TRBJ2-2
d_gene: TRBD1
v_gene: TRBV7-2
CDR3aa: CASSLRQGAVTGELFF
CDR3nt: TGTGCCAGCAGCCTAAGACAGGGGGCAGTAACCGGGGAGCTGTTTTTT

abundance: many
j_gene: TRBJ2-5
d_gene: TRBD2
v_gene: TRBV6-1
CDR3aa: CASSEYVLAGGKETQYF
CDR3nt: TGTGCCAGCAGTGAATATGTGCTAGCGGGAGGCAAAGAGACCCAGTACTTC

abundance: many
j_gene: TRBJ2-1
d_gene: TRBD2
v_gene: TRBV11-2
CDR3aa: CASSSSSGGNEQFF
CDR3nt: TGTGCCAGCAGCTCATCTAGCGGGGGCAATGAGCAGTTCTTC

abundance: NA
j_gene: TRBJ2-1
d_gene: TRBD1
v_gene: TRBV7-2
CDR3aa: CASSLVQGRDEQFF
CDR3nt: TGTGCCAGCAGCTTAGTACAGGGGCGGGATGAGCAGTTCTTC

abundance: many
j_gene: TRBJ1-6
d_gene: NA
v_gene: TRBV28
CDR3aa: CASSPPGMNSPLHF
CDR3nt: TGTGCCAGCAGCCCCCCTGGGATGAATTCACCCCTCCACTTT

abundance: NA
j_gene: TRBJ1-1
d_gene: NA
v_gene: TRBV29-1
CDR3aa: CSVTRGSRTEAFF
CDR3nt: TGCAGCGTTACCCGGGGTTCGAGGACTGAAGCTTTCTTT

abundance: many
j_gene: TRBJ2-1
d_gene: TRBD2
v_gene: TRBV7-9
CDR3aa: CASSFGLADEQFF
CDR3nt: TGTGCCAGCAGCTTTGGACTAGCGGATGAGCAGTTCTTC

abundance: many
j_gene: TRBJ2-5
d_gene: TRBD1
v_gene: TRBV28
CDR3aa: CASSTLPGTGYGETQYF
CDR3nt: TGTGCCAGCAGTACCCTACCCGGGACAGGGTACGGAGAGACCCAGTACTTC

abundance: many
j_gene: TRBJ2-3
d_gene: NA
v_gene: TRBV18
CDR3aa: CASSPGQSSGTDTQYF
CDR3nt: TGTGCCAGCTCACCCGGACAGTCTAGCGGCACAGATACGCAGTATTTT

abundance: many
j_gene: TRBJ2-3
d_gene: TRBD2
v_gene: TRBV6-2/TRBV6-3
CDR3aa: CASSSLLADTQYF
CDR3nt: TGTGCCAGCAGTTCCCTACTAGCGGATACGCAGTATTTT

abundance: once
j_gene: TRBJ2-2
d_gene: NA
v_gene: TRBV2
CDR3aa: CASSDTGGDGELFF
CDR3nt: TGTGCCAGCAGTGACACAGGGGGGGACGGGGAGCTGTTTTTT

abundance: many
j_gene: TRBJ1-1
d_gene: TRBD1
v_gene: TRBV6-5
CDR3aa: CASSYRGQGTEAFF
CDR3nt: TGTGCCAGCAGTTACCGGGGACAGGGGACTGAAGCTTTCTTT

abundance: many
j_gene: TRBJ2-7
d_gene: TRBD1
v_gene: TRBV10-3
CDR3aa: CAISESRDRNSYEQYF
CDR3nt: TGTGCCATCAGTGAGTCGCGGGACAGGAACTCCTACGAGCAGTACTTC

abundance: many
j_gene: TRBJ2-7
d_gene: NA
v_gene: TRBV20-1
CDR3aa: CSASSRNRDYEQYF
CDR3nt: TGCAGTGCTAGTAGTCGGAACCGAGACTACGAGCAGTACTTC

abundance: many
j_gene: TRBJ2-3
d_gene: TRBD2
v_gene: TRBV27
CDR3aa: CASSSWTSGGTDTQYF
CDR3nt: TGTGCCAGCAGTTCTTGGACTAGCGGGGGCACAGATACGCAGTATTTT

abundance: many
j_gene: TRBJ2-1
d_gene: TRBD1
v_gene: TRBV7-9
CDR3aa: CASSDRDRGFDEQFF
CDR3nt: TGTGCCAGCAGCGACCGGGACAGGGGTTTCGATGAGCAGTTCTTC

abundance: many
j_gene: TRBJ2-7
d_gene: TRBD2
v_gene: TRBV5-1
CDR3aa: CASSGRTSGSNEQYF
CDR3nt: TGCGCCAGCAGCGGACGGACTAGCGGGAGTAACGAGCAGTACTTC

abundance: many
j_gene: TRBJ2-7
d_gene: TRBD2
v_gene: TRBV27
CDR3aa: CASSSGSGNSYEQYF
CDR3nt: TGTGCCAGCAGTTCGGGTAGCGGGAACTCCTACGAGCAGTACTTC

abundance: many
j_gene: TRBJ1-5
d_gene: TRBD1
v_gene: TRBV5-6
CDR3aa: CASSFRTGNNQPQHF
CDR3nt: TGTGCCAGCAGCTTTCGGACAGGGAACAATCAGCCCCAGCATTTT

abundance: few
j_gene: TRBJ2-1
d_gene: NA
v_gene: TRBV10-2
CDR3aa: CANSEGTPSYNEQFF
CDR3nt: TGCGCCAACAGTGAGGGGACGCCTAGCTACAATGAGCAGTTCTTC

abundance: many
j_gene: TRBJ2-7
d_gene: TRBD2
v_gene: TRBV11-2
CDR3aa: CASSLAGTSGGYEQYF
CDR3nt: TGTGCCAGCAGCTTAGCTGGGACTAGCGGGGGCTACGAGCAGTACTTC

abundance: many
j_gene: TRBJ2-3
d_gene: NA
v_gene: TRBV20-1
CDR3aa: CSAGMSFGDTQYF
CDR3nt: TGCAGTGCTGGGATGAGCTTTGGAGATACGCAGTATTTT

abundance: NA
j_gene: TRBJ1-2
d_gene: TRBD1
v_gene: TRBV12-5
CDR3aa: CASGLNRGPIGYTF
CDR3nt: TGTGCTAGTGGTTTGAACAGGGGGCCCATTGGCTACACCTTC

abundance: many
j_gene: TRBJ1-1
d_gene: NA
v_gene: TRBV19
CDR3aa: CASSVGWNTEAFF
CDR3nt: TGTGCCAGTAGTGTGGGGTGGAACACTGAAGCTTTCTTT

abundance: many
j_gene: TRBJ2-5
d_gene: TRBD2
v_gene: TRBV6-1
CDR3aa: CASRKGLAEETQYF
CDR3nt: TGTGCCAGCAGAAAGGGACTAGCGGAAGAGACCCAGTACTTC

abundance: many
j_gene: TRBJ1-6
d_gene: TRBD1
v_gene: TRBV7-9
CDR3aa: CASSSRTGSSYNSPLHF
CDR3nt: TGTGCCAGCAGCTCCCGGACAGGCAGCTCCTATAATTCACCCCTCCACTTT

abundance: many
j_gene: TRBJ2-5
d_gene: NA
v_gene: TRBV27
CDR3aa: CASSFLGEKTQYF
CDR3nt: TGTGCCAGCAGTTTTCTGGGGGAGAAGACCCAGTACTTC

abundance: many
j_gene: TRBJ1-1
d_gene: NA
v_gene: TRBV5-5
CDR3aa: CASSLINWGEAFF
CDR3nt: TGTGCCAGCAGCTTGATAAATTGGGGTGAAGCTTTCTTT

abundance: many
j_gene: TRBJ2-7
d_gene: NA
v_gene: TRBV19
CDR3aa: CASSWTGEGYEQYF
CDR3nt: TGTGCCAGTAGTTGGACGGGGGAAGGCTACGAGCAGTACTTC

abundance: many
j_gene: TRBJ2-7
d_gene: NA
v_gene: TRBV13
CDR3aa: CASSLSQGTYEQYF
CDR3nt: TGTGCCAGCAGCTTAAGTCAGGGAACCTACGAGCAGTACTTC

abundance: many
j_gene: TRBJ1-1
d_gene: NA
v_gene: TRBV5-1
CDR3aa: CASSFIGGGTEAFF
CDR3nt: TGCGCCAGCAGCTTTATAGGAGGGGGCACTGAAGCTTTCTTT

abundance: NA
j_gene: TRBJ1-6
d_gene: TRBD1
v_gene: TRBV7-2
CDR3aa: CASSLEQGDHSPLHF
CDR3nt: TGTGCCAGCAGCTTAGAACAGGGGGATCATTCACCCCTCCACTTT